These 30 T cell receptor beta chains share one sample of origin, sequenced in a study of shared clonotypes between healthy human individuals. Produced via immunoSEQ multiplex PCR; TCRdb's table is partial and in-frame only. The table records fewer than 3 million clones, about 90% of them present only once. Sequencing used naive CD4+ T cells from PBMCs. The subset denotes: CD45RA+ positively selected. All receptors come from a man aged 18-30 years in good health. Some clones in this sample may be carry-over from other donors' samples.

The chain couples TRBV2 to TRBJ1-4; TRBD1 might be the D (6 bases). The germline gives CDR1 SNHLY, CDR2 FYNNEI. V lost 1 base and J 14 bases, leaving 14 bases between the germline ends. This CDR3 spans 13 amino acids. This CDR3 is CASSEEGHAMLFF. CDR3 DNA: TGTGCCAGCAGTGAAGAGGGACACGCTATGCTGTTTTTT. Full variable domain (outside the CDR3, taken from reference TRBV2 and TRBJ1-4): EPEVTQTPSHQVTQMGQEVILRCVPISNHLYFYWYRQILGQKVEFLVSFYNNEISEKSEIFDDQFSVERPDGSNFTLKIRSTKLEDSAMYFCASSEEGHAMLFFGSGTQLSVL.

The chain recombines TRBV27 with TRBJ2-2; 10 nucleotides align to TRBD1. Unmatched junction bases numbered 6, after V lost 5 bases and J lost 3 bases. The CDR3 is made up of 16 amino acids. CDR1 and CDR2 (germline): MNHEY, SMNVEV (reference sequence). In DNA form, the CDR3 reads TGTGCCAGCAGTAGGGACAGGGGAGGCGACACCGGGGAGCTGTTTTTT. Protein: CASSRDRGGDTGELFF.

The chain links TRBV30 to TRBJ1-5, with a weak D call TRBD1 (6 bases). This CDR3 has 15 amino acids. The V end lost 0 bases, the J end lost 0 bases, and 9 bases lay between the germline ends. Germline lookup yields CDR1 GTSNPN and CDR2 SVGIG (reference sequence). The CDR3 nucleotides are TGTGCCTGGAGTGTTTGGGGGCCTAGCAATCAGCCCCAGCATTTT. Its translation is CAWSVWGPSNQPQHF.

The rearrangement uses TRBV11-2 and TRBJ2-3; 10 nucleotides line up with TRBD2. Germline CDR1 and CDR2: SGHAT and FQNNGV. J was trimmed by 3 bases and V by 3 bases; bases with no gene match: 6. The CDR3 has 16 residues. CDR3 DNA: TGTGCCAGCAGCTTTTCTAGCGGGAGTTTGACAGATACGCAGTATTTT. Protein sequence: CASSFSSGSLTDTQYF.

This sequence joins TRBV6-5 and TRBJ1-3, with TRBD1 as a possible D gene (5 bases). This CDR3 region has 16 residues. Germline CDR1 and CDR2: MNHEY and SVGAGI. Trimming cost V 0 bases and J 2 bases, with 11 bases left between them. The CDR3 here is CASSYSSYRTGNTIYF. The CDR3 DNA is TGTGCCAGCAGTTACTCTAGTTACAGGACTGGAAACACCATATATTTT.

V is TRBV30 and J is TRBJ2-1; no reliable D call. CDR1 GTSNPN and CDR2 SVGIG come from the germline V gene (reference sequence). Trimming cost V 1 base and J 6 bases, with 7 bases left between them. This CDR3 contains 12 residues. The chain's CDR3 is CAWSGLINEQFF. CDR3 nucleotide sequence: TGTGCCTGGAGTGGACTTATCAATGAGCAGTTCTTC.

This clone occurred once. The V gene is TRBV7-8, the J gene TRBJ2-3, with TRBD2 identical over 7 bases. With V trimmed by 5 bases and J by 7 bases, 6 bases remained unmatched. This CDR3 is built from 13 residues. CDR1 and CDR2 from the germline V gene are SGHVS and FQNEAQ. DNA of the CDR3: TGTGCCAGCAGCCGTAGGACTAGACATACGCAGTATTTT. Translated, it gives CASSRRTRHTQYF.

V is TRBV6-5 and J is TRBJ2-7; 15 bases map to TRBD2. Germline loops: CDR1 MNHEY, CDR2 SVGAGI. The CDR3 length is 16 residues. Trimming at V came to 2 bases and at J to 4 bases, leaving 3 bases not matched to a gene. The CDR3, as DNA: TGTGCCAGCAGTTACACCGGGACTAGCGGGAGGTACGAGCAGTACTTC. Its protein is CASSYTGTSGRYEQYF.

The rearrangement uses TRBV4-1 and TRBJ2-3; D gene unclear. In germline, CDR1 is MGHRA, CDR2 YSYEKL. Trimming took 3 bases from V and 2 from J, leaving 12 bases between them. The CDR3 is made up of 15 amino acids. In nucleotides, the CDR3 is TGCGCCAGCAGCCATCCCTCCGCCCTCACAGATACGCAGTATTTT. Encoded protein: CASSHPSALTDTQYF.

CDR3 bases: TGTGCCAGCAGTTCTCCGGGACTAGCGGGAGGTCGTGTAGGGGATGAGCAGTTCTTC. It encodes CASSSPGLAGGRVGDEQFF. The J gene is TRBJ2-1, the V gene TRBV28, with 15 bases identical to TRBD2. V shed 4 bases and J 8 bases; nucleotides not matched to a gene: 15. CDR1 MDHEN and CDR2 SYDVKM come from the germline V gene. The CDR3 has 19 residues.

J is TRBJ2-3 and V is TRBV18; D gene unclear. CDR3 length: 15 residues. Trimming stripped 0 bases from V and 2 bases from J, with 9 bases between. Germline-derived CDR1 and CDR2 are KGHSH and LQKENI. In DNA form, the CDR3 reads TGTGCCAGCTCACCACCTGTGGCCTTCACAGATACGCAGTATTTT. Translated: CASSPPVAFTDTQYF.

The V and J genes are TRBV4-2 and TRBJ2-7; D remains unclear. This CDR3 is built from 11 residues. Trimming removed 4 bases from V and 0 bases from J, with 1 base in between. The germline CDR1 and CDR2 sequences are LGHNA and YNFKEQ. CDR3 region: CASSLSYEQYF. CDR3 bases: TGTGCCAGCAGCCTCTCCTACGAGCAGTACTTC.

The V and J genes are TRBV6-5 and TRBJ1-3; no clear D gene. Per the germline V gene, CDR1 is MNHEY and CDR2 is SVGAGI. The V gene lost 8 bases and the J gene lost 0 bases, with 8 bases spanning the gap. The CDR3 is 13 amino acids. The CDR3 bases are TGTGCCAGCCGGGTAGCCTCTGGAAACACCATATATTTT. This codes for CASRVASGNTIYF.

This chain connects TRBV28 to TRBJ2-3; 13 bases line up with TRBD2. V shed 6 bases, J shed 1 base, and the junction held 10 bases outside the gene matches. CDR3 length: 18 amino acids. The V gene's germline CDR1 is MDHEN and CDR2 SYDVKM. The DNA of the CDR3 is TGTGCCAGCAGGCCCACTAGCGGGAGGGCCCTCGGCACAGATACGCAGTATTTT. Protein sequence: CASRPTSGRALGTDTQYF.

This chain connects TRBV6-1 to TRBJ1-5; no reliable D call. The CDR3 sequence is 16 residues long. Germline CDR1 and CDR2: MNHNS and SASEGT. V was trimmed by 1 base and J by 5 bases, leaving 15 bases between them. This chain's CDR3 is CASSEVLGRNDQPQHF. CDR3 nucleotide sequence: TGTGCCAGCAGTGAAGTGTTGGGCAGGAATGATCAGCCCCAGCATTTT.

The gene calls are TRBV27 and TRBJ2-3; the D gene could be TRBD1 or TRBD2 (7 bases each). V was pared by 3 bases and J by 2 bases, with 18 bases between. CDR1 is MNHEY, CDR2 SMNVEV, per germline (reference sequence). This CDR3 has 17 amino acids. The DNA for the CDR3 is TGTGCCAGCAGTTTCAGGGGGGGCGCGACCCACACAGATACGCAGTATTTT. Amino acids: CASSFRGGATHTDTQYF.

This chain links TRBV6-5 with TRBJ2-2, with 10 bases fitting TRBD1. The germline CDR1 and CDR2 sequences are MNHEY and SVGAGI. There are 15 residues in the CDR3. Germline trimming cut 6 bases from V and 6 bases from J; bases unmatched to any gene: 7. The CDR3 protein is CASRVDRGLSGELFF. DNA for the CDR3: TGTGCCAGCAGAGTAGACAGGGGGCTATCCGGGGAGCTGTTTTTT.

V and J are TRBV9 and TRBJ2-2; D gene ambiguous. CDR3 size: 14 residues. Germline values: CDR1 SGDLS, CDR2 YYNGEE. The V gene lost 0 bases and the J gene lost 6 bases, with 9 bases spanning the gap. The CDR3 here is CASSVGPLAGELFF. CDR3 bases: TGTGCCAGCAGCGTAGGCCCCCTTGCCGGGGAGCTGTTTTTT.

Of note for this clone: The sample carries other DNA sequences with the same CDR3. The genes are TRBV28 and TRBJ2-7, with unresolved D. Germline V lookup: CDR1 MDHEN, CDR2 SYDVKM. The CDR3 totals 13 residues. V was trimmed by 2 bases and J by 3 bases, leaving 8 bases between them. The CDR3 is CASSLGQNYEQYF. DNA of the CDR3: TGTGCCAGCAGTTTAGGCCAGAACTACGAGCAGTACTTC.

This clone was counted a few times. J is TRBJ1-2 and V is TRBV19, with 7 bases lining up with TRBD1. Germline V gene data show CDR1 as LNHDA and CDR2 as SQIVND (reference sequence). The V and J ends lost 6 bases and 8 bases, in that order; junction bases with no gene match: 9. CDR3 length: 13 amino acids. The CDR3 reads CASRLTGANGYTF. Written as DNA, the CDR3 is TGTGCCAGTAGGCTTACAGGGGCCAACGGCTACACCTTC.

V and J are TRBV7-3 and TRBJ2-2; D is undetermined. Per germline, CDR1 SGHTA and CDR2 FQGTGA. The V and J ends lost 3 bases and 6 bases respectively, with 5 bases between them. CDR3 length equals 12 residues. DNA of the CDR3: TGTGCCAGCAGCTTCAAAGCCGGGGAGCTGTTTTTT. It specifies CASSFKAGELFF.

This chain connects TRBV15 to TRBJ2-5, with 10 nucleotides matching TRBD1. CDR1 and CDR2 from the germline V gene are LNHNV and YYDKDF (reference sequence). The length of the CDR3 is 14 residues. V lost 8 bases and J lost 5; bases outside the gene matches: 8. DNA of the CDR3: TGTGCCACCGGGACAGGGGAGGTAGAGGAGACCCAGTACTTC. It translates to CATGTGEVEETQYF. Supplemented by reference TRBV15 and TRBJ2-5, the full variable domain reads DAMVIQNPRYQVTQFGKPVTLSCSQTLNHNVMYWYQQKSSQAPKLLFHYYDKDFNNEADTPDNFQSRRPNTSFCFLDIRSPGLGDTAMYLCATGTGEVEETQYFGPGTRLLVL.

The chain carries TRBV4-3 and TRBJ2-3, with D perhaps assigned TRBD1 or TRBD2 (6 bases each). Trimming stripped 1 base from V and 6 bases from J, with 14 bases between. Germline CDR1 LGHNA, CDR2 YSLEER. The CDR3 sequence is 15 residues long. The CDR3 reads CASSQGGGKLDTQYF. The CDR3, as DNA: TGCGCCAGCAGCCAAGGAGGGGGGAAACTGGATACGCAGTATTTT.

As DNA, the CDR3 is TGTGCCAGCAGTGAGCCGGGGTCCTCCTACGAGCAGTACTTC. Encoded protein: CASSEPGSSYEQYF. The chain joins TRBV2 to TRBJ2-7; a weak D match, TRBD2 (5 bases). V lost 3 bases, J lost 0 bases, and 9 bases lay in between. CDR1 is SNHLY, CDR2 FYNNEI, per germline. CDR3 length equals 14 residues.

The V call is TRBV11-2, the J call TRBJ2-2; no definite D call. The CDR3 is 14 residues long. Trimming removed 1 base from V and 4 bases from J, with 7 bases in between. CDR1 and CDR2 from the germline V gene are SGHAT and FQNNGV. The CDR3 sequence is CASSLVESTGELFF. The CDR3 bases are TGTGCCAGCAGCTTAGTCGAGAGCACCGGGGAGCTGTTTTTT.

In this sample, this clone turned up a few times. V and J are TRBV5-1 and TRBJ1-1, with D unclear. The V gene lost 0 bases and the J gene lost 6 bases, with 9 bases spanning the gap. Germline V gene data show CDR1 as SGHRS and CDR2 as YFSETQ. The CDR3 loop spans 13 amino acids. CDR3 sequence (DNA): TGCGCCAGCAGCTTGGTTAGCGAGGCTGAAGCTTTCTTT. Translating gives CASSLVSEAEAFF.

The chain combines TRBV30 with TRBJ2-2; 7 bases line up with TRBD2. CDR1 GTSNPN and CDR2 SVGIG come from the germline V gene (reference sequence). Trimming at V came to 5 bases and at J to 5 bases, leaving 8 bases not matched to a gene. The CDR3 covers 14 residues. As DNA, the CDR3 is TGTGCCTGGGGGAACGGACTAGTGACCGGGGAGCTGTTTTTT. Encoded protein: CAWGNGLVTGELFF.

The V gene is TRBV6-6, the J gene TRBJ2-2, with a weak D call TRBD2 (5 bases). CDR1 and CDR2 (germline): MNHNY, SVGAGI (reference sequence). Trimming cost V 0 bases and J 3 bases, with 8 bases left between them. The CDR3 totals 15 residues. The CDR3, as DNA: TGTGCCAGCAGTTACTCCTCGGGGTACACCGGGGAGCTGTTTTTT. Residues: CASSYSSGYTGELFF.

This clone was observed a single time. The rearrangement links TRBV25-1 to TRBJ1-6, with D possibly being TRBD1 (5 bases). Trimming stripped 4 bases from V and 17 bases from J, with 18 bases between. CDR1 is MGHDK and CDR2 is SYGVNS in the germline V gene. The length of the CDR3 is 13 residues. In DNA form, the CDR3 reads TGTGCCAGCAGTGCCTCCGGGGGGACCCCTTTCCACTTT. This encodes CASSASGGTPFHF.

A remark on this clone: The sample contains more than one DNA sequence encoding this CDR3. CDR3 DNA sequence: TGTGCCAGCAGCTTGGGACTAGCGGGAGGGTCCTACGAGCAGTACTTC. It yields the protein CASSLGLAGGSYEQYF. V gene TRBV7-9 combines with J gene TRBJ2-7, with TRBD2 identical over 16 bases. The length of the CDR3 is 16 residues. Germline V gives CDR1 SEHNR, CDR2 FQNEAQ (reference sequence). J gave up 1 base and V 3 bases, and 0 bases lay outside the gene matches.